Presented here are 11 T cell receptor beta chains from one specimen sequenced in a study of technical replicates of blood from several donors. Profiling relied on immunoSEQ multiplex PCR, and the TCRdb table lists in-frame clones only, not all of them. This repertoire shows about 70,000 clones, nearly 98% found once; its top ten account for approximately 0.2%. Sequences were obtained from T cells isolated from PBMCs. The receptors come from a human donor in good health.

V and J are TRBV5-1 and TRBJ1-1; possible D gene TRBD1, 5 bases. The CDR3 contains 15 residues. Germline-derived CDR1 and CDR2 are SGHRS and YFSETQ. V was pared by 0 bases and J by 0 bases, with 9 bases between. In nucleotides, the CDR3 is TGCGCCAGCAGCTTGGCGGGGGAGATGAACACTGAAGCTTTCTTT. Protein sequence: CASSLAGEMNTEAFF.

The chain couples TRBV28 to TRBJ2-7, with 8 bases aligning to TRBD1. J was trimmed by 1 base and V by 7 bases; bases with no gene match: 9. CDR1 is MDHEN, CDR2 SYDVKM, per germline. This CDR3 comprises 15 residues. The CDR3 spells CASTNIGQGSYEQYF. The CDR3 bases are TGTGCCAGCACCAATATAGGACAGGGTTCCTACGAGCAGTACTTC.

V gene TRBV30 combines with J gene TRBJ1-1; D perhaps matches TRBD1 (5 bases). V lost 3 bases, J lost 1 base, and 15 bases lay in between. The CDR3 is 15 residues long. Germline values: CDR1 GTSNPN, CDR2 SVGIG (reference sequence). The chain's CDR3 is CAWSPQGHQNTEAFF. The DNA of the CDR3 is TGTGCCTGGAGCCCTCAAGGACACCAGAACACTGAAGCTTTCTTT.

The chain joins TRBV5-1 to TRBJ1-2; D gene ambiguous. The CDR3 totals 11 residues. Trimming shortened V by 6 bases and J by 8 bases, and 11 bases separated the two germline ends. Germline V gene lookup returns CDR1 SGHRS and CDR2 YFSETQ. The CDR3 sequence is CASTEGDGYTF. The CDR3, as DNA: TGCGCCAGCACGGAGGGAGACGGCTACACCTTC.

The chain employs TRBV6-5 and TRBJ1-1; D unresolved. The CDR3 extends over 11 amino acids. CDR1 is MNHEY and CDR2 is SVGAGI in the germline V gene. V gave up 8 bases and J gave up 1 base, with 5 bases separating them. CDR3 bases: TGTGCCAGCGGCGGGAACACTGAAGCTTTCTTT. Protein sequence: CASGGNTEAFF.

The V and J genes are TRBV5-1 and TRBJ2-2, with TRBD1 matching over 7 bases. The CDR3 sequence is 16 residues long. J was trimmed by 2 bases and V by 8 bases; bases with no gene match: 12. The germline CDR1 and CDR2 sequences are SGHRS and YFSETQ. The CDR3 DNA follows: TGCGCCAGTAAAAGGACAGGAGCGTCTAACACCGGGGAGCTGTTTTTT. This encodes CASKRTGASNTGELFF.

The chain couples TRBV18 to TRBJ2-5; TRBD1 agrees at 7 bases. Germline assignment: CDR1 KGHSH and CDR2 LQKENI. CDR3 length: 14 residues. Trimming cost V 2 bases and J 1 base; bases outside gene matches: 1. CDR3 amino acids: CASSPDRVQETQYF. CDR3 nucleotide sequence: TGTGCCAGCTCACCAGACAGGGTCCAAGAGACCCAGTACTTC.

The chain couples TRBV2 to TRBJ2-3; 13 bases align to TRBD2. V trimming: 4 bases; J trimming: 5 bases; junction bases outside the gene matches: 3. The CDR3 contains 15 residues. CDR1 and CDR2 (germline): SNHLY, FYNNEI. The DNA for the CDR3 is TGTGCCAGCAGTGGGACTAGCGGGAGTGTAGATACGCAGTATTTT. This translates into CASSGTSGSVDTQYF.

This clone was recorded once. This chain links TRBV7-6 with TRBJ2-1, with 12 bases identical to TRBD2. CDR1 is SGHVS and CDR2 is FNYEAQ in the germline V gene. The trim removed 5 bases at V and 6 bases at J, leaving 8 bases unmatched. The CDR3 consists of 16 residues. The DNA for the CDR3 is TGTGCCAGCAGCCAATCCCTAGCGGGAGGGCTCAATGAGCAGTTCTTC. Its protein is CASSQSLAGGLNEQFF.

CDR3 sequence reads: CASSQKGDLGNEQFF. CDR3 nucleotide sequence: TGCGCCAGCAGCCAAAAGGGGGATTTGGGCAATGAGCAGTTCTTC. The V gene is TRBV4-1, the J gene TRBJ2-1, with a tentative D call TRBD1 (6 bases). Germline V lookup: CDR1 MGHRA, CDR2 YSYEKL. The CDR3 is 15 residues long. V lost 2 bases to trimming and J lost 6 bases, with 14 bases between them.

J is TRBJ2-7 and V is TRBV9, with D uncertain. V lost 0 bases and J lost 1, with 8 bases in between. From germline, CDR1 is SGDLS and CDR2 YYNGEE. This CDR3 spans 14 amino acids. The CDR3 here is CASSVGADSYEQYF. CDR3 sequence (DNA): TGTGCCAGCAGCGTAGGGGCAGATTCCTACGAGCAGTACTTC.